This T cell receptor (beta chain) was sequenced for a study of radiotherapy plus CTLA-4 blockade in lung cancer. Study-wide findings and caveats: Following radiotherapy plus ipilimumab, tumor-derived TCR clones expanded in the blood.

Method: immunoSEQ multiplex PCR; TCRdb's copy keeps in-frame clones and lacks some. The sample lists 70,000 to 95,000 clones; about four fifths were seen once. Worth noting for this clone: Its antigen is not identified.

Chemo-refractory metastatic non-small-cell lung cancer patients underwent focal radiation alongside CTLA-4 blockade with ipilimumab. The V gene lost 7 bases and the J gene lost 3 bases, with 13 bases spanning the gap. Germline CDR1 and CDR2: SQVTM and ANQGSEA. The CDR3 is 12 amino acids. The clonotype originates from a human donor with non-small cell lung cancer that progressed on radiotherapy plus ipilimumab. This chain joins TRBV29-1 and TRBJ2-7; D might be TRBD2 (6 bases). Sequencing used peripheral blood, obtained from a patient treated with radiotherapy plus ipilimumab. The CDR3 region is CSALDGGYEQYF. The CDR3 DNA is TGCAGCGCGTTAGACGGGGGCTACGAGCAGTACTTC.